The next 22 T cell receptor beta chains were all read from a single sample in a study of control samples from healthy donors and cancer patients. Clones were read by immunoSEQ multiplex PCR, and TCRdb kept only the in-frame ones, dropping some. The sample carries approximately 71,000 clones, 85% to 90% recorded once. What was sequenced was PBMCs. The receptor set was obtained from a man aged 55-75 years with lung cancer.

The chain carries TRBV6-5 and TRBJ1-5, with TRBD1 matching 11 bases. V was pared by 2 bases and J by 9 bases, with 6 bases of the junction left unmatched. Germline V gene data show CDR1 as MNHEY and CDR2 as SVGAGI. The CDR3 sequence is 15 residues long. The CDR3: CASSYAGTGGRPQHF. CDR3 DNA sequence: TGTGCCAGCAGTTACGCAGGGACAGGGGGGCGGCCCCAGCATTTT.

This clone was picked up one time. This chain links TRBV5-4 with TRBJ1-2; 8 bases fit TRBD1. The junction had 8 bases not matched to a gene; V was cut back by 0 bases and J by 10 bases. The CDR3 is 14 amino acids. Germline values: CDR1 SGHNT, CDR2 YYREEE (reference sequence). The CDR3 is CASSLEGQGRDYTF. CDR3 bases: TGTGCCAGCAGCTTGGAAGGACAGGGAAGGGACTACACCTTC.

The J gene is TRBJ2-2, the V gene TRBV7-6; TRBD1 aligns across 7 bases. The length of the CDR3 is 15 residues. J lost 7 bases, V lost 5 bases, and 10 bases had no gene match. Per the germline V gene, CDR1 is SGHVS and CDR2 is FNYEAQ. The CDR3 DNA is TGTGCCAGCAGCCGGCCAGGGGGTCGAGGCGGGGAGCTGTTTTTT. Its translation is CASSRPGGRGGELFF.

The rearrangement links TRBV6-5 to TRBJ1-1, with D uncertain. Trimming took off 3 bases at V and 5 bases at J, with 10 bases between the two ends. From germline, CDR1 is MNHEY and CDR2 SVGAGI. The length of the CDR3 is 13 residues. The CDR3 region is CASSYSPITEAFF. The CDR3 bases are TGTGCCAGCAGTTATAGTCCGATAACTGAAGCTTTCTTT.

This clone has just one count. This chain joins TRBV29-1 and TRBJ2-7, with D uncertain. Germline V gene data show CDR1 as SQVTM and CDR2 as ANQGSEA. The CDR3 spans 12 residues. V was shortened by 6 bases and J by 2 bases, with 11 bases between the two germline ends. The CDR3 bases are TGCAGCGTGAGATTTGTAACCTACGAGCAGTACTTC. This translates into CSVRFVTYEQYF.

V is TRBV12-3 or TRBV12-4 and J is TRBJ1-1; possibly TRBD1 for D (5 bases). The V and J ends lost 5 bases and 8 bases respectively, with 9 bases between them. The length of the CDR3 is 11 residues. In DNA, the CDR3 is TGTGCCAGCAGTCAGGGCTGGGAAGCTTTCTTT. This translates into CASSQGWEAFF.

V gene TRBV30 combines with J gene TRBJ1-6, with 9 bases matching TRBD1. CDR3 length: 14 residues. V trimming: 1 base; J trimming: 10 bases; junction bases outside the gene matches: 5. Germline CDR1 is GTSNPN and CDR2 is SVGIG (reference sequence). CDR3 nucleotide sequence: TGTGCCTGGAGTGAGGGACAGGGAGGATCACCCCTCCACTTT. Protein sequence: CAWSEGQGGSPLHF.

The chain employs TRBV3-1 (or the pseudogene TRBV3-2) and TRBJ2-3; 8 nucleotides match TRBD2. The length of the CDR3 is 18 residues. J lost 3 bases, V lost 5 bases, and 16 bases had no gene match. Germline V gene data show CDR1 as LGHDT and CDR2 as YNNKEL (reference sequence). This CDR3 is CASSSTTAGGSRTDTQYF. The CDR3 coding sequence is TGTGCCAGCAGCTCAACGACTGCGGGGGGCTCAAGGACAGATACGCAGTATTTT.

The chain is built from TRBV27 and TRBJ2-4; weak D call: TRBD1 (6 bases). Germline V gives CDR1 MNHEY, CDR2 SMNVEV (reference sequence). The CDR3 is made up of 16 amino acids. V shed 7 bases and J shed 0 bases, with 16 bases lying between them. This chain's CDR3 is CASKHRALGAKNIQYF. The CDR3, as DNA: TGTGCCAGCAAACACAGGGCTCTGGGAGCCAAAAACATTCAGTACTTC.

This chain links TRBV5-1 with TRBJ2-5, with a tentative D call TRBD1 (5 bases). Between the trimmed V and J ends, which lost 4 bases and 4 bases, there was a span of 14 bases. Germline V CDR1 and CDR2: SGHRS, YFSETQ. The CDR3 has 14 residues. As DNA, the CDR3 is TGCGCCAGCAGCCCCTCAGGGTCTCGAGAGACCCAGTACTTC. Translating gives CASSPSGSRETQYF. The variable domain in full, with the rest retrieved from reference TRBV5-1 and TRBJ2-5, is KAGVTQTPRYLIKTRGQQVTLSCSPISGHRSVSWYQQTPGQGLQFLFEYFSETQRNKGNFPGRFSGRQFSNSRSEMNVSTLELGDSALYLCASSPSGSRETQYFGPGTRLLVL.

This sequence joins TRBV19 and TRBJ1-5; TRBD1 matches at 7 bases. CDR1 is LNHDA, CDR2 SQIVND, per germline (reference sequence). This CDR3 spans 16 amino acids. J gave up 1 base and V 0 bases, and 3 bases lay outside the gene matches. This CDR3 reads CASSIDQGGSNQPQHF. The CDR3 DNA is TGTGCCAGTAGTATAGATCAGGGGGGCAGCAATCAGCCCCAGCATTTT.

V usage is TRBV3-1 (or the pseudogene TRBV3-2) and J usage is TRBJ1-1; possible D gene TRBD1, 6 bases. Germline CDR1 LGHDT, CDR2 YNNKEL (reference sequence). Trimming removed 3 bases at V and 10 bases at J, with 21 bases between. CDR3 length: 15 amino acids. The CDR3 nucleotides are TGTGCCAGCAGCCACCCTCAGGGGAGGGCGGGGGGAGCTTTCTTT. Encoded protein: CASSHPQGRAGGAFF.

This chain joins TRBV27 and TRBJ1-1; D is undetermined. This CDR3 spans 14 amino acids. The V end was cut by 3 bases, the J end by 1 base, with 9 bases between. Germline V gene sequence: CDR1 MNHEY, CDR2 SMNVEV (reference sequence). Here the CDR3 reads CASSFQEGNTEAFF. The CDR3 DNA sequence: TGTGCCAGCAGTTTCCAAGAAGGGAACACTGAAGCTTTCTTT.

This clone was counted only a few times. V gene TRBV3-1 (or the pseudogene TRBV3-2) combines with J gene TRBJ2-1; 8 bases fit TRBD2. The CDR3 is 16 residues long. Germline V gene sequence: CDR1 LGHDT, CDR2 YNNKEL (reference sequence). Trimming at V came to 0 bases and at J to 4 bases, leaving 5 bases not matched to a gene. CDR3: CASSQDHLAGYNEQFF. The CDR3, as DNA: TGTGCCAGCAGCCAAGATCACCTAGCGGGTTACAATGAGCAGTTCTTC.

The chain combines TRBV6-1 with TRBJ2-5, with TRBD1 matching 7 bases. The germline V gene encodes CDR1 MNHNS and CDR2 SASEGT. Trimming removed 0 bases from V and 6 bases from J; junction bases left unmatched: 10. The CDR3 extends over 16 amino acids. CDR3 DNA sequence: TGTGCCAGCAGTGAAGCGCTTGAGGGGGCCAGGCAGACCCAGTACTTC. Protein product: CASSEALEGARQTQYF.

This clone has just one count. The chain has TRBV5-1 and TRBJ2-3; 9 bases align to TRBD2. V was clipped by 5 bases and J by 2 bases; unmatched bases: 6. Per germline, CDR1 SGHRS and CDR2 YFSETQ. This CDR3 spans 15 amino acids. The CDR3 DNA sequence: TGCGCCAGCAGACAGACTAGCGGATACACAGATACGCAGTATTTT. It encodes CASRQTSGYTDTQYF. Drawing the rest from reference TRBV5-1 and TRBJ2-3, the complete variable domain is KAGVTQTPRYLIKTRGQQVTLSCSPISGHRSVSWYQQTPGQGLQFLFEYFSETQRNKGNFPGRFSGRQFSNSRSEMNVSTLELGDSALYLCASRQTSGYTDTQYFGPGTRLTVL.

The V call is TRBV2, the J call TRBJ1-1; D is perhaps TRBD1 (5 bases). Germline-derived CDR1 and CDR2 are SNHLY and FYNNEI. The CDR3 consists of 13 residues. Trimming shortened V by 7 bases and J by 7 bases, and 16 bases separated the two germline ends. The CDR3 loop reads CASTPGRTYEAFF. The CDR3 coding sequence is TGTGCCAGCACTCCGGGACGGACTTATGAAGCTTTCTTT.

This chain links TRBV11-2 with TRBJ2-5; the D gene could be TRBD1 or TRBD2 (5 bases each). The germline CDR1 and CDR2 sequences are SGHAT and FQNNGV. V lost 5 bases, J lost 4 bases, and 20 bases lay in between. The CDR3 sequence is 16 residues long. The DNA for the CDR3 is TGTGCCAGCAGCCTTCGACCCGGGGACCGCCGAGAGACCCAGTACTTC. It codes for CASSLRPGDRRETQYF.

V and J are TRBV5-1 and TRBJ1-1; possible D gene TRBD1, 5 bases. CDR3 size: 16 residues. Trimming took off 0 bases at V and 1 base at J, with 13 bases between the two ends. Germline V gene lookup returns CDR1 SGHRS and CDR2 YFSETQ. CDR3 bases: TGCGCCAGCAGCTTGGTCCCGGACACGAAGAACACTGAAGCTTTCTTT. Translation: CASSLVPDTKNTEAFF.

The chain is built from TRBV27 and TRBJ1-5; D not certain. V lost 1 base to trimming and J lost 0 bases, with 7 bases between them. CDR3 length: 15 amino acids. Germline V CDR1 and CDR2: MNHEY, SMNVEV (reference sequence). CDR3 loop: CASSLYLASNQPQHF. The CDR3 bases are TGTGCCAGCAGTTTATATCTCGCTAGCAATCAGCCCCAGCATTTT.

The V and J genes are TRBV5-6 and TRBJ1-2; perhaps TRBD1 as D (6 bases). V lost 5 bases, J lost 6 bases, and 26 bases lay in between. CDR1 is SGHDT, CDR2 YYEEEE, per germline. This CDR3 is 17 amino acids long. In nucleotides, the CDR3 is TGTGCCAGCAGTCCAGGGATAGACAGGCTAGGTGACGATGGCTACACCTTC. Encoded protein: CASSPGIDRLGDDGYTF. Combining the CDR3 with reference TRBV5-6 and TRBJ1-2 gives the whole variable domain DAGVTQSPTHLIKTRGQQVTLRCSPKSGHDTVSWYQQALGQGPQFIFQYYEEEERQRGNFPDRFSGHQFPNYSSELNVNALLLGDSALYLCASSPGIDRLGDDGYTFGSGTRLTVV.

As DNA, the CDR3 is TGCGCCAGCAGCTTGACTAGCGGGGGGAACAATGAGCAGTTCTTC. Translated: CASSLTSGGNNEQFF. The chain joins TRBV5-1 to TRBJ2-1; 12 positions match TRBD2. V was clipped by 1 base and J by 5 bases; unmatched bases: 1. This CDR3 comprises 15 residues. CDR1 SGHRS and CDR2 YFSETQ come from the germline V gene.